Below, 10 T cell receptor beta chains from the same sample are listed, as sequenced in a study of cytomegalovirus exposure and HLA in healthy donors. In the PCR, 60 Vbeta and 13 Jbeta primers were used. Method: immunoSEQ multiplex PCR; TCRdb's copy keeps in-frame clones and lacks some. The sample has 120,000 or so clones; about four fifths are singletons. The specimen was PBMCs. These receptors were obtained from a woman aged 50 to 60 in good health and CMV-seropositive.

The J gene is TRBJ2-7, the V gene TRBV5-1, with D possibly TRBD1 on 6 matching bases. The V gene's germline CDR1 is SGHRS and CDR2 YFSETQ. With 3 bases removed from V and 3 bases from J, the gap between germline ends came to 13 bases. This CDR3 region has 14 residues. CDR3 sequence: CASSSNTGIYEQYF. In DNA, the CDR3 is TGCGCCAGCAGCTCAAATACAGGGATCTACGAGCAGTACTTC.

This clone was seen a handful of times. J is TRBJ2-6 and V is TRBV5-1, with TRBD1 matching 9 bases. CDR1 is SGHRS, CDR2 YFSETQ, per germline. There are 17 residues in the CDR3. V trimming: 5 bases; J trimming: 0 bases; junction bases outside the gene matches: 6. CDR3 in amino acids: CASRSGTGSSGANVLTF. The CDR3 nucleotides read TGCGCCAGCAGGTCCGGGACAGGGAGCTCTGGGGCCAACGTCCTGACTTTC.

The chain uses TRBV13 and TRBJ2-5, with TRBD1 matching 8 bases. Trimming at V came to 5 bases and at J to 4 bases, leaving 6 bases not matched to a gene. The CDR3 length is 14 residues. The germline CDR1 and CDR2 sequences are PRHDT and FYEKMQ (reference sequence). The CDR3 nucleotides read TGTGCCAGCAGCACAGACAGGGGTCGAGAGACCCAGTACTTC. Translated: CASSTDRGRETQYF.

The chain carries TRBV9 and TRBJ2-1, with 11 nucleotides matching TRBD1. CDR3 length: 16 residues. J lost 5 bases, V lost 3 bases, and 7 bases had no gene match. Per germline, CDR1 SGDLS and CDR2 YYNGEE. The CDR3 DNA follows: TGTGCCAGCAGCGCCGGACAGGGGGCACCGGACAATGAGCAGTTCTTC. This codes for CASSAGQGAPDNEQFF.

V usage is TRBV5-3 and J usage is TRBJ2-1; 9 nucleotides agree with TRBD2. TRBV5-3 is filed as an ORF, its function uncertain. V trimming: 4 bases; J trimming: 10 bases; junction bases outside the gene matches: 12. This CDR3 comprises 15 residues. CDR3 nucleotides: TGTGCCAGAAGCCCTTTGAGCGGGAGGAAGGAAGAGCAGTTCTTC. Its protein is CARSPLSGRKEEQFF.

Only one count was recorded for this clone. The chain has TRBV30 and TRBJ1-2; weak D call: TRBD1 (5 bases). Germline V lookup: CDR1 GTSNPN, CDR2 SVGIG (reference sequence). The CDR3 extends over 12 amino acids. V was clipped by 4 bases and J by 4 bases, with 10 bases between them. The CDR3 sequence is CAWTPGGYGYTF. CDR3 coding DNA: TGTGCCTGGACCCCCGGGGGCTATGGCTACACCTTC.

The chain is built from TRBV2 and TRBJ1-5; no clear D gene. The V end lost 3 bases, the J end lost 3 bases, and 9 bases lay between the germline ends. This CDR3 region has 14 residues. Germline V CDR1 and CDR2: SNHLY, FYNNEI. In DNA form, the CDR3 reads TGTGCCAGCAGTGAGGGCAGCCCCAATCAGCCCCAGCATTTT. Protein: CASSEGSPNQPQHF.

This chain uses TRBV27 with TRBJ1-1; a possible D gene is TRBD1 (6 bases). The CDR3 sequence is 13 residues long. Between the trimmed V and J ends, which lost 4 bases and 3 bases, there was a span of 9 bases. Looked up from germline, CDR1 is MNHEY and CDR2 is SMNVEV (reference sequence). This CDR3 reads CASSWGQYTEAFF. The CDR3 DNA reads as TGTGCCAGCAGTTGGGGGCAGTACACTGAAGCTTTCTTT.

V is TRBV7-8 and J is TRBJ2-2; 9 bases align to TRBD2. V gave up 3 bases and J gave up 4 bases; unmatched junction bases: 3. The CDR3 runs 15 residues. The germline gives CDR1 SGHVS, CDR2 FQNEAQ. The CDR3 DNA reads as TGTGCCAGCAGCTTCGCTAGCGGGGTCACCGGGGAGCTGTTTTTT. This translates into CASSFASGVTGELFF.

J is TRBJ2-2 and V is TRBV6-1; D is perhaps TRBD2 (7 bases). The CDR3 spans 14 residues. Germline CDR1 is MNHNS and CDR2 is SASEGT. V was trimmed by 6 bases and J by 5 bases, leaving 13 bases between them. The DNA of the CDR3 is TGTGCCAGCAGAAAAGGGGGAGGGACCGGGGAGCTGTTTTTT. Its translation is CASRKGGGTGELFF.